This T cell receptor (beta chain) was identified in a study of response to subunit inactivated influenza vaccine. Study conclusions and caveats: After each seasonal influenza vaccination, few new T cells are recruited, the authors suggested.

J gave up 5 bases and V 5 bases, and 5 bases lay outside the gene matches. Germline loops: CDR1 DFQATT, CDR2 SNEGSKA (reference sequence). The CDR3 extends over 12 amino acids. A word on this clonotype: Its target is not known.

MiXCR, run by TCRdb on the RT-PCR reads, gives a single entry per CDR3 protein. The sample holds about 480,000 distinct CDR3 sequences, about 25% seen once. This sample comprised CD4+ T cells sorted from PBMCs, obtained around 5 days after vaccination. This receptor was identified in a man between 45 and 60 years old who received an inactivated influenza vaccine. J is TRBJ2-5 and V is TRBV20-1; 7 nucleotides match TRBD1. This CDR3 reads CSALRGWETQYF. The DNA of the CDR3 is TGCAGTGCTCTCAGGGGGTGGGAGACCCAGTACTTC.